The clone carrying this T cell receptor beta chain was seen ten or more times. This entry comes from a study of low-dose radiotherapy and immunotherapy resistance in tumors. cDNA synthesis used a TRAV/TRBV-specific primer set for both chains. Using a constant-region primer together with a V-primer adapter, TCRs were subjected to roughly 18 PCR cycles of amplification. MiXCR was run by TCRdb on the reads, yielding one entry per CDR3 protein. Of tens of thousands of distinct CDR3 sequences listed, 18% are singletons. The CDR3 has 13 amino acids. Germline CDR1 and CDR2: SGHDN and FVKESK. V lost 3 bases and J 11 bases, leaving 16 bases between the germline ends. Time point meaning: before trial treatment. Treatment of the donors consisted of nivolumab and ipilimumab (plus aspirin, low-dose cyclophosphamide and low-dose radiotherapy).

The chain uses TRBV14 and TRBJ1-1, with D tentatively TRBD1 (5 bases). This material consisted of PBMCs, taken before treatment. This sequence originates from a male donor with prostate cancer. In DNA form, the CDR3 reads TGTGCCAGCAGCCATATCCCACAGGTTGGGGCTTTCTTT. This codes for CASSHIPQVGAFF.